These 28 T cell receptor beta chains came from one sample sequenced in a study of T-cell memory formation after mild COVID-19. TCRdb re-called the 5' RACE reads with MiXCR, one entry per CDR3 protein. The sample records 100,000 to 150,000 distinct CDR3 sequences, approximately 15% being singletons. Sequenced: PBMCs or a T cell subset sorted from them (not recorded which). The receptor set was obtained from a young man who had mild COVID-19 (a few samples of this study predate the infection). Cell type and time point are not known.

The CDR3 loop is CSVRQGSSTDTQYF. The CDR3 region has the DNA TGCAGCGTCCGACAGGGATCTAGCACAGATACGCAGTATTTT. The chain employs TRBV29-1 and TRBJ2-3; the match to TRBD1 covers 7 bases. Germline V gene data show CDR1 as SQVTM and CDR2 as ANQGSEA. The length of the CDR3 is 14 residues. With 6 bases clipped from V and 0 bases from J, the junction kept 6 bases outside the gene matches.

This clonotype was counted a few times. The chain combines TRBV6-5 with TRBJ2-7; 11 bases are shared with TRBD1. The J segment lost 1 base and the V segment lost 6 bases, leaving 5 bases of the junction unmatched. The CDR3 is 15 amino acids. Per germline, CDR1 MNHEY and CDR2 SVGAGI. The CDR3 DNA reads TGTGCCAGCAGCTATCGGGACAGGGGGTCCTACGAGCAGTACTTC. As protein: CASSYRDRGSYEQYF.

This clonotype was counted between two and nine times. The chain couples TRBV18 to TRBJ2-7, with D possibly being TRBD1 (5 bases). V lost 8 bases and J lost 7, with 15 bases in between. The CDR3 sequence is 12 residues long. CDR1 and CDR2 from the germline V gene are KGHSH and LQKENI. The CDR3 region is CASGANAWEQYV. Here the CDR3 DNA reads TGTGCCAGCGGGGCAAACGCGTGGGAGCAGTACGTC.

This chain connects TRBV5-1 to TRBJ2-5; D assignment may be TRBD1 or TRBD2 (6 bases each). The CDR3 loop spans 14 amino acids. Germline-derived CDR1 and CDR2 are SGHRS and YFSETQ. V was pared by 4 bases and J by 4 bases, with 14 bases between. CDR3 coding DNA: TGCGCCAGCAGCCGCGAGGGGGGCCCAGAGACCCAGTACTTC. It specifies CASSREGGPETQYF.

This clonotype showed up just a few times. The chain employs TRBV5-8 and TRBJ1-4, with D uncertain. V was pared by 0 bases and J by 6 bases, with 15 bases between. Germline loops: CDR1 SGHTS, CDR2 YDEGEE. This CDR3 comprises 16 residues. As DNA, the CDR3 is TGTGCCAGCAGCTTGGGAACTGCCCTAGTTGATGAAAAACTGTTTTTT. This translates into CASSLGTALVDEKLFF.

Turning to this clonotype: An end of the junction differs from the germline gene, which may be a read error. The chain uses TRBV2 and TRBJ1-5; possibly TRBD1 for D (5 bases). The CDR3 has 14 amino acids. Looked up from germline, CDR1 is SNHLY and CDR2 is FYNNEI. CDR3 loop: CACREGYSNQPQHF. The CDR3 DNA reads TGTGCCTGCAGGGAGGGATATAGCAATCAGCCCCAGCATTTT.

This clonotype was seen a few times. The chain employs TRBV5-1 and TRBJ1-1; no reliable D call. This CDR3 has 13 residues. The germline V gene has CDR1 SGHRS and CDR2 YFSETQ. Trimming pared 6 bases from V and 4 bases from J, leaving 13 bases between. The CDR3 coding sequence is TGCGCCAGCAAGTATAGCTCAATCACTGAAGCTTTCTTT. Protein: CASKYSSITEAFF.

The chain recombines TRBV14 with TRBJ2-3; D remains unclear. Germline-derived CDR1 and CDR2 are SGHDN and FVKESK. The CDR3 covers 16 residues. V was cut by 4 bases and J by 1 base, with 15 bases left in between. The CDR3 coding sequence is TGTGCCAGCAGCCGAGTTCGGTATTCCGGCACAGATACGCAGTATTTT. It codes for CASSRVRYSGTDTQYF.

The chain is built from TRBV5-6 and TRBJ1-1; D is undetermined. V lost 4 bases and J lost 3, with 16 bases in between. There are 15 residues in the CDR3. Germline V lookup: CDR1 SGHDT, CDR2 YYEEEE. The CDR3 nucleotides read TGTGCCAGCAGCGACATAGGGTGGGAGGACACTGAAGCTTTCTTT. It encodes CASSDIGWEDTEAFF. The full variable domain, with the rest looked up from reference TRBV5-6 and TRBJ1-1, is DAGVTQSPTHLIKTRGQQVTLRCSPKSGHDTVSWYQQALGQGPQFIFQYYEEEERQRGNFPDRFSGHQFPNYSSELNVNALLLGDSALYLCASSDIGWEDTEAFFGQGTRLTVV.

The chain has TRBV6-5 and TRBJ2-1; 10 positions agree with TRBD2. The CDR3 runs to 15 residues. The V and J ends lost 5 bases and 8 bases, in that order; junction bases with no gene match: 9. In germline, CDR1 is MNHEY, CDR2 SVGAGI. CDR3 region: CASSAGSSGGYEQFF. The CDR3 DNA follows: TGTGCCAGCAGTGCCGGGAGTAGCGGGGGGTATGAGCAGTTCTTC.

This CDR3 is CASSLSRNTEAFF. The CDR3 nucleotides read TGTGCCAGCAGCTTATCCAGGAACACTGAAGCTTTCTTT. V gene TRBV7-2 combines with J gene TRBJ1-1; D gene unclear. Germline V gene sequence: CDR1 SGHTA, CDR2 FQGNSA. CDR3 length: 13 amino acids. V was cut by 2 bases and J by 1 base, with 5 bases left in between.

This clonotype showed up many times. The gene calls are TRBV6-5 and TRBJ2-5; D possibly corresponds to TRBD2 (6 bases). Trimming took off 4 bases at V and 3 bases at J, with 12 bases between the two ends. Germline loops: CDR1 MNHEY, CDR2 SVGAGI. CDR3 size: 14 residues. The CDR3 DNA is TGTGCCAGCAGTTCCCCTCCGGGAGAAGAGACCCAGTACTTC. This encodes CASSSPPGEETQYF.

This clonotype was seen a few times. The V gene is TRBV7-2, the J gene TRBJ2-1; 15 bases align to TRBD2. Germline assignment: CDR1 SGHTA and CDR2 FQGNSA. The trim removed 5 bases at V and 10 bases at J, leaving 6 bases unmatched. This CDR3 is built from 15 residues. In nucleotides, the CDR3 is TGTGCCAGCAGCCGGACTAGCGGGGGGGCCGGCGAGCAGTTCTTC. Its translation is CASSRTSGGAGEQFF.

This clonotype was observed a handful of times. V gene TRBV6-6 combines with J gene TRBJ1-2; D might be TRBD1 (6 bases). The CDR3 is 14 amino acids. Germline V CDR1 and CDR2: MNHNY, SVGAGI (reference sequence). Deletions cut 2 bases from V and 3 bases from J, with 10 bases between. CDR3 in DNA: TGTGCCAGCAGTTACCAACAGGGATACTATGGCTACACCTTC. Amino acid sequence: CASSYQQGYYGYTF.

This chain connects TRBV7-9 to TRBJ1-2; D perhaps matches TRBD1 (5 bases). The V and J ends lost 4 bases and 0 bases respectively, with 12 bases between them. The CDR3 consists of 15 residues. Germline lookup yields CDR1 SEHNR and CDR2 FQNEAQ (reference sequence). The CDR3 here is CASSYSGTPNYGYTF. In DNA, the CDR3 is TGTGCCAGCAGCTACTCCGGGACTCCTAACTATGGCTACACCTTC.

This clonotype was detected ten times or more. J is TRBJ2-5 and V is TRBV10-2, with D perhaps matching TRBD1 (6 bases). Deletions cut 3 bases from V and 2 bases from J, with 13 bases between. CDR1 is WSHSY and CDR2 is SAAADI in the germline V gene. There are 15 residues in the CDR3. Here the CDR3 reads CASSDWTASQETQYF. In DNA, the CDR3 is TGCGCCAGCAGTGATTGGACAGCCTCGCAAGAGACCCAGTACTTC.

This clonotype was seen many times. J is TRBJ2-3 and V is TRBV7-9; TRBD2 is a possible D gene (6 bases). The germline V gene encodes CDR1 SEHNR and CDR2 FQNEAQ (reference sequence). V was shortened by 4 bases and J by 0 bases, with 11 bases between the two germline ends. The CDR3 length is 15 residues. This CDR3 is CASSSLAESTDTQYF. For the CDR3, the DNA is TGTGCCAGCAGCTCATTAGCGGAGAGCACAGATACGCAGTATTTT.

This clonotype has only a few counts. The chain links TRBV11-1 to TRBJ2-2; possibly TRBD2 for D (6 bases). Germline CDR1 and CDR2: SGHAT and FQDESV (reference sequence). Trimming shortened V by 0 bases and J by 5 bases, and 13 bases separated the two germline ends. The length of the CDR3 is 16 residues. The CDR3 loop is CASSLARAGRTGELFF. DNA of the CDR3: TGTGCCAGCAGCTTAGCGCGGGCAGGGAGGACCGGGGAGCTGTTTTTT.

The chain employs TRBV2 and TRBJ1-2; D is unresolved. There are 13 residues in the CDR3. CDR1 is SNHLY, CDR2 FYNNEI, per germline. Deletions cut 0 bases from V and 3 bases from J, with 5 bases between. The CDR3 region is CASSEALDYGYTF. The DNA for the CDR3 is TGTGCCAGCAGTGAAGCGCTTGACTATGGCTACACCTTC.

The V call is TRBV5-1, the J call TRBJ1-4, with D possibly matching TRBD1 (5 bases). CDR3 size: 15 residues. The V end lost 0 bases, the J end lost 2 bases, and 8 bases lay between the germline ends. CDR1 SGHRS and CDR2 YFSETQ come from the germline V gene. The CDR3 loop reads CASSLGGATNEKLFF. CDR3 nucleotides: TGCGCCAGCAGCTTGGGGGGCGCGACTAATGAAAAACTGTTTTTT.

This chain joins TRBV6-6 and TRBJ2-5, with D possibly matching TRBD2 (5 bases). Trimming left V 5 bases short and J 5 bases short, with 15 bases between. The CDR3 extends over 14 amino acids. Germline V gene lookup returns CDR1 MNHNY and CDR2 SVGAGI (reference sequence). The CDR3 here is CASSHVRVVETQYF. Written as DNA, the CDR3 is TGTGCCAGCAGTCATGTGCGGGTAGTGGAGACCCAGTACTTC.

This chain connects TRBV12-3 or TRBV12-4 to TRBJ1-2; D ambiguous. V was shortened by 5 bases and J by 7 bases, with 8 bases between the two germline ends. The CDR3 contains 11 residues. CDR3 bases: TGTGCCAGCAGTCGGCGTCGTGGCTACACCTTC. Encoded protein: CASSRRRGYTF.

This clonotype has ten or more counts. V usage is TRBV5-1 and J usage is TRBJ2-3; 7 bases map to TRBD1. Germline CDR1 and CDR2: SGHRS and YFSETQ. This CDR3 has 15 amino acids. With V trimmed by 5 bases and J by 0 bases, 6 bases remained unmatched. CDR3 nucleotide sequence: TGCGCCAGCAGTCTGCAGGGGGTTAGCACAGATACGCAGTATTTT. Translating it yields CASSLQGVSTDTQYF.

This chain connects TRBV7-2 to TRBJ2-5, with 10 positions matching TRBD1. Trimming at V came to 8 bases and at J to 4 bases, leaving 4 bases not matched to a gene. This CDR3 comprises 13 residues. The germline CDR1 and CDR2 sequences are SGHTA and FQGNSA. CDR3 residues: CASGRTGGETQYF. The CDR3 DNA reads TGTGCCAGCGGGCGGACAGGGGGAGAGACCCAGTACTTC.

V and J are TRBV14 and TRBJ2-7; D gene unclear. V gave up 0 bases and J gave up 3 bases, with 0 bases separating them. Germline CDR1 reads SGHDN; CDR2 reads FVKESK. The CDR3 has 11 residues. CDR3 DNA: TGTGCCAGCAGCCAAGACTACGAGCAGTACTTC. Amino acid sequence: CASSQDYEQYF.

This clonotype occurred a few times. V and J are TRBV18 and TRBJ2-2; D is undetermined. V was shortened by 0 bases and J by 0 bases, with 11 bases between the two germline ends. The CDR3 covers 17 residues. Germline V CDR1 and CDR2: KGHSH, LQKENI. CDR3 residues: CASSPPIGAANTGELFF. In nucleotides, the CDR3 is TGTGCCAGCTCACCACCGATTGGAGCAGCGAACACCGGGGAGCTGTTTTTT.

The chain recombines TRBV12-3 or TRBV12-4 with TRBJ2-3; D not certain. This CDR3 has 15 residues. V lost 0 bases and J 4 bases, leaving 11 bases between the germline ends. CDR3 coding DNA: TGTGCCAGCAGTTTAGCACCGGGTTCGGCAGATACGCAGTATTTT. It is translated as CASSLAPGSADTQYF.

This clonotype was recorded many times. V and J are TRBV5-1 and TRBJ2-3, with TRBD1 matching over 9 bases. Germline CDR1 is SGHRS and CDR2 is YFSETQ. Losses at the gene ends were 4 bases for V and 0 bases for J; bases not matched to a gene: 3. The CDR3 length is 15 residues. The CDR3 DNA reads TGCGCCAGCAGCCGTGGACAGGGGAGCACAGATACGCAGTATTTT. Translated, it gives CASSRGQGSTDTQYF.